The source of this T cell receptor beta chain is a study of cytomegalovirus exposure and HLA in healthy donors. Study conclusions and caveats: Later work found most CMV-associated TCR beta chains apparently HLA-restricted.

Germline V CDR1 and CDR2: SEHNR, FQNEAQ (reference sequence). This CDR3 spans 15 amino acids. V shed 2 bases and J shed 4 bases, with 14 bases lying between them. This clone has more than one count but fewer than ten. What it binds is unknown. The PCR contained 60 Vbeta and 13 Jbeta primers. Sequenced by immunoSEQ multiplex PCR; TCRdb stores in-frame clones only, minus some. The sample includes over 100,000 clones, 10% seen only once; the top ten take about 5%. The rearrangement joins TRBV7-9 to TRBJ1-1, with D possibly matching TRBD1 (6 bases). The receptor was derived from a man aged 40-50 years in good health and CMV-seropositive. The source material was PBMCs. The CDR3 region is CASSLPDLGGTEAFF. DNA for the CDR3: TGTGCCAGCAGCTTACCCGATTTAGGGGGCACTGAAGCTTTCTTT.